The clone carrying this T cell receptor beta chain was detected only a few times. Its antigen is as yet unknown. A single base separates this from a much larger clone, so it may be a read error. The data belong to a study of response to subunit inactivated influenza vaccine. Study observations and caveats: Authors suggested each seasonal flu vaccination may recruit only limited numbers of new T cells.

Trimming pared 1 base from V and 4 bases from J, leaving 9 bases between. The germline V gene encodes CDR1 PRHDT and CDR2 FYEKMQ (reference sequence). The CDR3 extends over 14 amino acids. TCRdb processed the RT-PCR reads anew with MiXCR; each CDR3 protein has one entry. The table records more than 400,000 distinct CDR3 sequences, 11% of them present only once. The sample here was PBMCs from blood, taken about 6 weeks after vaccination. The V gene is TRBV13, the J gene TRBJ2-3; D not certain. This receptor was identified in a man in his fifties or sixties who received an inactivated influenza vaccine. The CDR3 reads CASSLAQDPDTQYF. In DNA form, the CDR3 reads TGTGCCAGCAGCTTAGCTCAGGATCCAGATACGCAGTATTTT.